This is a list of T cell receptor beta chains from one sample in a study of blood T cell repertoires in COVID-19. Produced via immunoSEQ multiplex PCR; TCRdb's table is partial and in-frame only. Here the sample spans roughly 200,000 clones, 70% to 90% being singletons. Input material: peripheral blood. These TCRs come from a woman in her sixties or seventies with active or convalescent COVID-19. Each CDR3 is given with its conserved first and last residue. The D gene is left open where the match is weak. Clone size is shown for a subset of rows, as once, few, many or a class of expanded clone.

TRBD2 TRBJ2-2 . TRBV7-3 CASSLGGTGTGELFF TGTGCCAGCAGCCTGGGAGGGACGGGCACCGGGGAGCTGTTTTTT
. TRBJ2-1 . TRBV19 CASSIPASMRQFF TGTGCCAGTAGTATTCCCGCCTCAATGAGGCAGTTCTTC
. TRBJ1-5 . TRBV15 CATSSGRGASNQPQHF TGTGCCACCAGCAGTGGGAGGGGGGCGAGCAATCAGCCCCAGCATTTT
TRBD1 TRBJ2-5 . TRBV28 CASSLYGTVETQYF TGTGCCAGCAGTTTATACGGGACAGTAGAGACCCAGTACTTC
TRBD2 TRBJ2-1 . TRBV3-1/TRBV3-2 CASSQDPRTSGYNEQFF TGTGCCAGCAGCCAAGATCCGCGGACTAGCGGATACAATGAGCAGTTCTTC
. TRBJ2-3 . TRBV28 CATLDGNGDTQYF TGTGCCACCCTAGACGGGAATGGGGATACGCAGTATTTT
TRBD2 TRBJ2-5 . TRBV19 CASRSGNQETQYF TGTGCCAGCAGGAGCGGGAACCAAGAGACCCAGTACTTC
TRBD2 TRBJ2-1 . TRBV9 CASSSERGLAWNEQFF TGTGCCAGCAGTTCGGAGCGGGGACTAGCTTGGAATGAGCAGTTCTTC
TRBD2 TRBJ2-1 . TRBV5-1 CASSSTSGRRSYNEQFF TGCGCCAGCAGCTCGACTAGCGGGAGGCGGAGCTACAATGAGCAGTTCTTC
TRBD1 TRBJ1-3 medium-sized TRBV28 CASSSGGGSGNTIYF TGTGCCAGCAGTTCAGGGGGTGGCTCTGGAAACACCATATATTTT
. TRBJ1-3 . TRBV19 CASSIDGRSGNTIYF TGTGCCAGTAGTATAGATGGCCGCTCTGGAAACACCATATATTTT
. TRBJ1-5 . TRBV19 CASNIQGGNQPQHF TGTGCCAGTAATATACAGGGCGGCAATCAGCCCCAGCATTTT
. TRBJ2-1 . TRBV6-1 CASSEYGLRDEQFF TGTGCCAGCAGTGAGTATGGACTACGGGATGAGCAGTTCTTC
. TRBJ2-2 . TRBV4-2 CASSPEGRGSGELFF TGTGCCAGCAGCCCAGAGGGACGGGGGTCCGGGGAGCTGTTTTTT
TRBD1 TRBJ2-6 . TRBV5-4 CASAPGQVRSGANVLTF TGTGCCTCTGCCCCGGGACAGGTCCGCTCTGGGGCCAACGTCCTGACTTTC
. TRBJ2-1 . TRBV28 CASSFSGTYNEQFF TGTGCCAGCAGCTTTAGCGGTACCTACAATGAGCAGTTCTTC
TRBD1 TRBJ1-2 once TRBV6-5 CASSSLTTGMYYGYTF TGTGCCAGCAGTTCTCTTACGACAGGGATGTACTATGGCTACACCTTC
TRBD2 TRBJ2-7 . TRBV28 CASSLAGGSYEQYF TGTGCCAGCAGTTTAGCGGGGGGCTCCTACGAGCAGTACTTC
. TRBJ1-1 . TRBV11-3 CASKRQAMNTEAFF TGTGCCAGCAAGCGACAGGCCATGAACACTGAAGCTTTCTTT
. TRBJ2-7 . TRBV7-9 CASSSSRGTYEQYF TGTGCCAGCAGCTCAAGCAGGGGAACCTACGAGCAGTACTTC
TRBD2 TRBJ2-2 . TRBV12-3/TRBV12-4 CAVASGMRVRLW TGTGCCGTCGCTAGCGGGATGAGGGTTCGCTTATGG
TRBD1 TRBJ2-6 . TRBV10-2 CASSESGTGLSGANVLTF TGCGCCAGCAGTGAGTCCGGGACAGGACTCTCTGGGGCCAACGTCCTGACTTTC